These T cell receptor beta chains were read from a single sample in a study of blood T cell repertoires in COVID-19. This table comes from immunoSEQ multiplex PCR, and its TCRdb copy is limited to in-frame clones, with some not included. The sample records under 300,000 clones, about four fifths being singletons. Source material: peripheral blood. Every receptor here comes from a woman between 50 and 59 years old who had recovered from COVID-19. The CDR3 runs from the conserved cysteine through the conserved F or W. The D gene is left open where the match is weak. Some rows have no size entry. The others give once, few or many, or a class for an expanded clone.

size	length	V	D	J	CDR3	DNA
.	13	TRBV4-1	TRBD2	TRBJ2-1	CASSQVRGEGQFF	TGCGCCAGCAGCCAAGTTAGAGGGGAGGGGCAGTTCTTC
.	13	TRBV6-5	.	TRBJ2-2	CASRDTYTGELFF	TGTGCCAGCAGGGACACCTACACCGGGGAGCTGTTTTTT
.	15	TRBV6-2/TRBV6-3	TRBD1	TRBJ1-5	CASSYSRQGPLAQHF	TGTGCCAGCAGTTACTCGAGACAGGGACCATTAGCCCAGCATTTT
.	14	TRBV6-5	.	TRBJ2-1	CASSPPNSYNEQFF	TGTGCCAGCAGTCCCCCTAACTCCTACAATGAGCAGTTCTTC
many	15	TRBV6-2/TRBV6-3	.	TRBJ2-7	CASSRSASRSYEQYF	TGTGCCAGCAGCCGGAGTGCCAGTAGATCCTACGAGCAGTACTTC
.	14	TRBV18	.	TRBJ2-7	CASSPGRRVYEQYF	TGTGCCAGCTCACCCGGGAGAAGAGTGTATGAGCAGTACTTC
once	18	TRBV27	TRBD2	TRBJ2-5	CASSPPPRAGARGGTQYF	TGTGCCAGCAGTCCCCCTCCTCGAGCGGGGGCCCGAGGGGGGACCCAGTACTTC
.	16	TRBV9	TRBD1	TRBJ2-1	CASSLIGQGSYNEQFF	TGTGCCAGCAGCCTGATAGGACAGGGGTCCTACAATGAGCAGTTCTTC
.	14	TRBV4-3	.	TRBJ2-3	CASSQGTARDTQYF	TGCGCCAGCAGCCAAGGGACAGCGCGGGATACGCAGTATTTT
.	18	TRBV4-1	.	TRBJ2-3	CASSQDRRRPSSTDTQYF	TGCGCCAGCAGCCAAGATCGTCGGAGACCTTCTAGCACAGATACGCAGTATTTT
.	13	TRBV7-8	.	TRBJ2-1	CASSLRGSNEQFF	TGTGCCAGCAGCTTGCGCGGGTCAAATGAGCAGTTCTTC
.	16	TRBV19	TRBD1	TRBJ2-5	CASSIGTGDGRETQYF	TGTGCCAGTAGTATCGGGACAGGGGATGGGCGGGAGACCCAGTACTTC
.	14	TRBV30	TRBD1	TRBJ1-5	CAWGTGSSNQPQHF	TGTGCCTGGGGGACAGGGAGTAGCAATCAGCCCCAGCATTTT
.	13	TRBV5-8	.	TRBJ2-1	CASSLDHYNEQFF	TGTGCCAGCAGCTTGGATCACTACAATGAGCAGTTCTTC
.	18	TRBV4-2	TRBD2	TRBJ2-1	CASSQVSFGGAKGEEQFF	TGTGCCAGCAGCCAAGTTTCCTTCGGGGGGGCCAAGGGGGAAGAGCAGTTCTTC
.	14	TRBV10-3	TRBD2	TRBJ2-3	CASGAGGLADTQYF	TGTGCCAGCGGAGCGGGGGGGCTTGCAGATACGCAGTATTTT
.	17	TRBV19	.	TRBJ1-2	CASSISRRSTSNYGYTF	TGTGCCAGTAGTATAAGTAGGAGATCCACCTCTAACTATGGCTACACCTTC
.	15	TRBV6-5	TRBD1	TRBJ2-7	CASSYSAQGAYEQYF	TGTGCCAGCAGTTACTCGGCGCAGGGGGCCTACGAGCAGTACTTC
.	16	TRBV5-1	.	TRBJ2-2	CASSLVVSENTGELFF	TGCGCCAGCAGCTTGGTTGTCAGTGAAAACACCGGGGAGCTGTTTTTT
once	14	TRBV7-2	.	TRBJ2-7	CASSSHQGSYEQYF	TGTGCCAGCAGCTCCCACCAGGGATCCTACGAGCAGTACTTC
.	16	TRBV28	TRBD2	TRBJ2-7	CASSPGPAGGSYEQYF	TGTGCCAGCAGTCCTGGACCCGCGGGGGGCTCCTACGAGCAGTACTTC
.	16	TRBV11-1	.	TRBJ1-1	CASITLGDRFPPGAFF	TGTGCCAGCATTACCTTAGGAGACCGCTTTCCCCCTGGAGCTTTCTTT
.	16	TRBV7-2	TRBD1	TRBJ2-7	CASSFSAGQGTYEQYF	TGTGCCAGCAGCTTCTCGGCGGGACAGGGTACCTACGAGCAGTACTTC
.	13	TRBV6-5	.	TRBJ2-3	CASRRDSRDTQYF	TGTGCCAGCAGAAGGGACTCCAGAGATACGCAGTATTTT
.	18	TRBV7-2	TRBD2	TRBJ2-1	CASSPRGGASGRNGEQFF	TGTGCCAGCAGCCCCCGGGGTGGGGCTAGCGGGAGGAACGGTGAGCAGTTCTTC
.	13	TRBV27	.	TRBJ1-6	CASSNREYSPLHF	TGTGCCAGCAGTAACAGGGAGTATTCACCCCTCCACTTT
.	14	TRBV30	TRBD1	TRBJ2-7	CAWSETGTRGEQYF	TGTGCCTGGAGCGAGACAGGGACAAGGGGCGAGCAGTACTTC
.	14	TRBV4-3	.	TRBJ1-5	CASSQGTVNQPQHF	TGCGCCAGCAGCCAAGGAACAGTTAATCAGCCCCAGCATTTT
.	15	TRBV7-2	.	TRBJ2-1	CASRQQYPSYNEQFF	TGTGCCAGCAGACAACAGTACCCCTCCTACAATGAGCAGTTCTTC
.	12	TRBV4-3	.	TRBJ2-1	CASSQDLNEQFF	TGCGCCAGCAGCCAAGATTTAAATGAGCAGTTCTTC
few	15	TRBV6-2/TRBV6-3	TRBD2	TRBJ2-7	CASSYSGGGTYEQYF	TGTGCCAGCAGTTACTCCGGCGGGGGGACATACGAGCAGTACTTC
.	17	TRBV10-3	.	TRBJ2-6	CAISESGVHSGANVLTF	TGTGCCATCAGTGAGTCCGGGGTCCACTCTGGGGCCAACGTCCTGACTTTC
.	14	TRBV28	TRBD1	TRBJ1-1	CASSLSGQGIVGIF	TGTGCCAGCAGTTTATCGGGACAGGGGATCGTAGGGATCTTT
once	17	TRBV9	.	TRBJ1-5	CASSAGGVSYSNQPQHF	TGTGCCAGCAGCGCCGGGGGAGTATCTTATAGCAATCAGCCCCAGCATTTT
.	18	TRBV28	TRBD2	TRBJ2-1	CASSPRGGSGSSYNEQFF	TGTGCCAGCAGTCCCCGGGGGGGTAGCGGGAGCTCCTACAATGAGCAGTTCTTC
.	17	TRBV5-4	TRBD1	TRBJ2-1	CASSLGGWTGGEGEQFF	TGTGCCAGCAGCTTGGGGGGATGGACAGGGGGCGAGGGTGAGCAGTTCTTC
.	14	TRBV24-1	.	TRBJ1-2	CATSDSPAGRGYTF	TGTGCCACCAGTGACTCCCCAGCGGGCCGGGGCTACACCTTC
.	14	TRBV25-1	.	TRBJ2-7	CASSPPGSSYEQYF	TGTGCCAGCTCCCCCCCGGGGAGCTCCTACGAGCAGTACTTC
few	13	TRBV27	.	TRBJ1-5	CASSLQSNQPQHF	TGTGCCAGCAGTTTACAGAGCAATCAGCCCCAGCATTTT
few	15	TRBV28	TRBD1	TRBJ2-7	CASSSRPGQGYEQYF	TGTGCCAGCAGTTCCAGACCGGGACAGGGTTACGAGCAGTACTTC
few	12	TRBV27	.	TRBJ2-2	CASSLRLGELFF	TGTGCCAGCAGTTTACGGTTAGGGGAGCTGTTTTTT
.	16	TRBV7-2	TRBD2	TRBJ2-5	CASSFLAGGPRETQYF	TGTGCCAGCAGCTTTCTAGCGGGGGGGCCCCGGGAGACCCAGTACTTC
.	14	TRBV6-4	TRBD2	TRBJ2-3	CASSPRGGTDTQYF	TGTGCCAGCAGTCCACGGGGGGGGACAGATACGCAGTATTTT
.	14	TRBV28	.	TRBJ2-7	CASRTTGLEDEQYF	TGTGCCAGCAGAACTACAGGGTTGGAGGACGAGCAGTACTTC
.	15	TRBV21-1	.	TRBJ1-5	CASSKAYGGNQPQHF	TGTGCCAGCAGCAAAGCGTATGGAGGCAATCAGCCCCAGCATTTT
.	13	TRBV9	.	TRBJ1-5	CASSVGGDGPQHF	TGTGCCAGCAGCGTAGGGGGGGACGGGCCCCAGCATTTT
few	15	TRBV6-2/TRBV6-3	.	TRBJ1-1	CASSAIKSGDREAFF	TGTGCCAGCAGCGCTATTAAATCGGGTGATCGGGAAGCTTTCTTT
.	17	TRBV7-2	TRBD2	TRBJ2-3	CASSPGLAGGSGDTQYF	TGTGCCAGCAGCCCGGGACTAGCGGGGGGGAGTGGAGATACGCAGTATTTT
once	14	TRBV5-6	.	TRBJ1-2	CASSRPGGADGYTF	TGTGCCAGCAGCCGACCCGGGGGGGCAGATGGCTACACCTTC
.	13	TRBV6-4	.	TRBJ1-2	CASRVEPTGGYTF	TGTGCCAGCAGAGTAGAACCGACAGGTGGCTACACCTTC
.	17	TRBV27	.	TRBJ2-7	CASRDSLPLQGHYEQYF	TGTGCCAGCAGGGACTCACTCCCCTTGCAGGGGCACTACGAGCAGTACTTC